This T cell receptor beta chain was captured by sequencing in a study of low-dose radiotherapy and immunotherapy resistance in tumors. The CDR3 extends over 13 amino acids. Germline V CDR1 and CDR2: SGHRS, YFSETQ. Trimming took 0 bases from V and 3 from J, leaving 7 bases between them. Time point given: after trial treatment. Treatment specified: LDRT plus nivolumab, ipilimumab, low-dose cyclophosphamide and aspirin (RACIN trial). The donors' treatment consisted of nivolumab, ipilimumab, aspirin, low-dose cyclophosphamide and low-dose radiotherapy. TCR amplification involved 20 PCR cycles with a constant-region primer and V-primer adapter. TCRdb reanalysed the reads using MiXCR and keeps one entry per CDR3 protein. Among some 53,000 distinct CDR3 sequences listed, around 33% were seen once. The table lists this clonotype with a count of one.

V gene TRBV5-1 combines with J gene TRBJ2-7; D gene unclear. Sequences were derived from PBMCs, sampled after low-dose radiotherapy plus immunotherapy. The source is a male donor with rectosigmoid adenocarcinoma. CDR3 protein: CASSLALNYEQYF. For the CDR3, the DNA is TGCGCCAGCAGCTTGGCTCTAAACTACGAGCAGTACTTC.